A selection of T cell receptor beta chains follows, all from one sample in a study of post-analysis software for immune sequencing data. TCRdb reprocessed the PCR reads with MiXCR, giving one entry per CDR3 protein. Of about 680,000 distinct CDR3 sequences in the sample, 55% to 60% were seen once. The sample comprised blood. These receptors originate from a girl aged 2 to 9 with multiple sclerosis. Each CDR3 is given with its conserved first and last residue. D genes are given only for firm matches. Expanded clones are given a class, and other clones once, few, many or no size at all.

v_gene	d_gene	abundance	j_gene	CDR3nt	CDR3aa
TRBV29-1	-	-	TRBJ1-1	TGCAGCGTTAGTCCAGGGGCGAACACTGAAGCTTTCTTT	CSVSPGANTEAFF
TRBV4-1	-	few	TRBJ2-3	TGCGCCAGCAGCCAAGATAGGACAGAAAGCACAGATACGCAGTATTTT	CASSQDRTESTDTQYF
TRBV11-3	-	-	TRBJ1-2	TGTGCCAGCAGCTGGGGGGTCGGACACTATGGCTACACCTTC	CASSWGVGHYGYTF
TRBV7-2	-	-	TRBJ2-5	TGTGCCAGCAGCTTAGAGGCTAGCCCCCAAGAGACCCAGTACTTC	CASSLEASPQETQYF
TRBV7-3	TRBD2	-	TRBJ2-1	TGTGCCAGCAGCTTATCCGCGGGAGGGCCTTATGAGCAGTTCTTC	CASSLSAGGPYEQFF
TRBV12-3/TRBV12-4	-	few	TRBJ1-1	TGTGCCAGCAGTCACGGCTCTGAAGCTTTCTTT	CASSHGSEAFF
TRBV2	-	-	TRBJ1-1	TGTGCCAGCAAAGCGGGGCCTGAAGCTTTCTTT	CASKAGPEAFF
TRBV6-5	TRBD2	-	TRBJ2-2	TGTGCCAGCAGTACTAGAAGCGGGGGGGCCCCCGGGGAGCTGTTTTTT	CASSTRSGGAPGELFF
TRBV28	TRBD2	few	TRBJ2-5	TGTGCCAGCAGCTTGCAGCGGGGGGAGGAGACCCAGTACTTC	CASSLQRGEETQYF
TRBV29-1	-	-	TRBJ2-7	TGCAGCGTTGAACGACCAGGCAGCTCCTACGAGCAGTACTTC	CSVERPGSSYEQYF
TRBV20-1	TRBD1	-	TRBJ1-1	TGCAGTGCTCCCCCGGGACAGGGAGGGAGGGCTGAAGCTTTCTTT	CSAPPGQGGRAEAFF
TRBV12-3/TRBV12-4	-	few	TRBJ1-3	TGTGCCAGCAGTACATATACCGGGCCCGCAGGCACTGGAAACACCATATATTTT	CASSTYTGPAGTGNTIYF
TRBV3-1	-	-	TRBJ1-1	TGTGCCAGCAGCCAAGATATTTGGGGATCCCGAGCTGAAGCTTTCTTT	CASSQDIWGSRAEAFF
TRBV5-6	-	-	TRBJ2-6	TGTGCCAGCAGCTTGAGGGGATTTAGCTCTGGGGCCAACGTCCTGACTTTC	CASSLRGFSSGANVLTF
TRBV29-1	-	few	TRBJ1-2	TGCAGCGTACCGAGCGGGATCGGCTACACCTTC	CSVPSGIGYTF
TRBV20-1	-	-	TRBJ2-2	TGCAGTGCTAGTACAGGGCACACCGGGGAGCTGTTTTTT	CSASTGHTGELFF
TRBV6-5	TRBD2	few	TRBJ2-1	TGTGCCAGCAGTTTCGGACTAGGAGAGACCAATGAGCAGTTCTTC	CASSFGLGETNEQFF
TRBV7-8	-	-	TRBJ2-4	TGTGCCAGCAGCCCCCCCTTTGTTGCGAAGCGGAAAAACATTCAGTACTTC	CASSPPFVAKRKNIQYF
TRBV7-9	TRBD1	few	TRBJ2-3	TGTGCCAGCAGCGCCCGGACAGGGGGCGGGTCAGATACGCAGTATTTT	CASSARTGGGSDTQYF
TRBV5-6	-	-	TRBJ1-1	TGTGCCAGCAGCTTGACGGAGGAGTTGAACACTGAAGCTTTCTTT	CASSLTEELNTEAFF
TRBV29-1	TRBD2	few	TRBJ2-1	TGCAGCGGTACTAGCGGGAGTAATGAGCAGTTCTTC	CSGTSGSNEQFF
TRBV5-5	TRBD2	few	TRBJ2-1	TGTGCCAGCAGCTTGGCCTGGGCTAGCGGATACAATGAGCAGTTCTTC	CASSLAWASGYNEQFF
TRBV5-4	-	-	TRBJ2-1	TGTGCCAGCAGCCAACCGGGAGCCTACAATGAGCAGTTCTTC	CASSQPGAYNEQFF
TRBV5-1	-	-	TRBJ1-2	TGCGCCAGCAGCTCTATTGATGGCTACACCTTC	CASSSIDGYTF
TRBV7-7	TRBD1	-	TRBJ2-1	TGTGCTAGCAGCTTCAACCAGGGGGATGAGCAGTTCTTC	CASSFNQGDEQFF
TRBV7-9	-	once	TRBJ1-2	TGTGCCAGCAGCTCAGGGTTCGACTATGGCTACACCTTC	CASSSGFDYGYTF